The entry below describes one T cell receptor beta chain. Its specificity is unknown. Described time point: baseline pretreatment blood. Treatment: 15 Gy SBRT to primary tumor, nephrectomy 4 weeks later. This renal cell carcinoma was of the clear cell type. Sequenced by immunoSEQ multiplex PCR; TCRdb stores in-frame clones only, minus some. The sample comprises just over 95,000 clones, around 88% of which are singletons, and under 9.5% rests with the top ten. This sample is part of a study of radiation and T cells in renal cell carcinoma. Study as a whole: Nephrectomy followed 15 Gy stereotactic body radiation by 4 weeks.

This CDR3 has 13 residues. The V gene lost 1 base and the J gene lost 14 bases, with 18 bases spanning the gap. Germline V lookup: CDR1 GTSNPN, CDR2 SVGIG (reference sequence). Regarding the study as a whole: In blood, top tumor clones expanded by 2 weeks, shrinking by 4.

The V and J genes are TRBV30 and TRBJ2-1, with a weak D call TRBD2 (5 bases). This sample comprised blood, obtained from a patient whose treatment included radiotherapy and nephrectomy. This sequence was found in a man aged 50-59 years with renal cell carcinoma. CDR3 coding DNA: TGTGCCTGGAGTGGACTCCATAGCGCCCCGAAGTTCTTC. Residues: CAWSGLHSAPKFF.